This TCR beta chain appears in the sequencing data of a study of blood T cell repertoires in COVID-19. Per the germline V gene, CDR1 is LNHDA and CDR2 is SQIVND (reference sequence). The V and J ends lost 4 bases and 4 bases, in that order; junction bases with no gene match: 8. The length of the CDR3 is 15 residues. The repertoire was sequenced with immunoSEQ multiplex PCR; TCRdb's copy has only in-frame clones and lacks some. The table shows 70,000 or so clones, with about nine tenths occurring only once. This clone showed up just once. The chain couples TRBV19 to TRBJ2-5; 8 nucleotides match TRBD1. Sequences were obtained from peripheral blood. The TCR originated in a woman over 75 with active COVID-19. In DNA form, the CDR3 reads TGTGCCAGTAGTACAGGGGGCTCGGGGGCAGAGACCCAGTACTTC. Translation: CASSTGGSGAETQYF.